These 31 T cell receptor beta chains were sequenced from one sample in a study of T-cell memory formation after mild COVID-19. Each CDR3 protein gets one entry after TCRdb re-called the 5' RACE reads with MiXCR. The repertoire holds approximately 5,000 distinct CDR3 sequences, with around a quarter as singletons. The sequenced sample consisted of PBMCs or a T cell subset sorted from them (not recorded which). The receptor set was obtained from an adult who had mild COVID-19 (a few samples of this study predate the infection). Cell type and time point are not known.

This clonotype is labeled medium-sized. The genes are TRBV4-2 and TRBJ1-3; TRBD1 matches at 7 bases. The CDR3 has 15 residues. Germline CDR1 reads LGHNA; CDR2 reads YNFKEQ. J was trimmed by 4 bases and V by 0 bases; bases with no gene match: 3. The CDR3 DNA reads TGTGCCAGCAGCCAAGAAGGGGGCTTGGGAAACACCATATATTTT. Translating it yields CASSQEGGLGNTIYF.

The chain recombines TRBV29-1 with TRBJ2-1, with D perhaps assigned TRBD1 or TRBD2 (5 bases each). CDR1 and CDR2 from the germline V gene are SQVTM and ANQGSEA. This CDR3 spans 10 amino acids. Trimming shortened V by 3 bases and J by 15 bases, and 12 bases separated the two germline ends. Here the CDR3 reads CSVEAPGGFF. The DNA for the CDR3 is TGCAGCGTTGAGGCCCCTGGGGGGTTCTTC.

The genes are TRBV7-8 and TRBJ2-7; D unresolved. The CDR3 sequence is 13 residues long. The germline CDR1 and CDR2 sequences are SGHVS and FQNEAQ. V was trimmed by 2 bases and J by 0 bases, leaving 5 bases between them. The CDR3 nucleotides read TGTGCCAGCAGCTTACAGAGCTCCTACGAGCAGTACTTC. Amino acids: CASSLQSSYEQYF.

Relative to its sample, this clonotype is medium-sized (0.01 to 0.1%). The gene calls are TRBV7-8 and TRBJ2-5, with D unclear. The germline V gene encodes CDR1 SGHVS and CDR2 FQNEAQ. The CDR3 is 14 residues long. Trimming pared 7 bases from V and 1 base from J, leaving 13 bases between. Written as DNA, the CDR3 is TGTGCCAGCACCCCGGCAGAGACCCAAGAGACCCAGTACTTC. This encodes CASTPAETQETQYF.

This clonotype is labeled as medium-sized (0.01 to 0.1%). V and J are TRBV5-4 and TRBJ1-5, with D maybe TRBD1 (5 bases). Trimming stripped 0 bases from V and 3 bases from J, with 7 bases between. Per germline, CDR1 SGHNT and CDR2 YYREEE (reference sequence). This CDR3 has 14 residues. Here the CDR3 reads CASSLAGVNQPQHF. The CDR3, as DNA: TGTGCCAGCAGCTTGGCGGGGGTCAATCAGCCCCAGCATTTT.

This clonotype is judged medium-sized (0.01 to 0.1%). This chain links TRBV4-3 with TRBJ2-7; D unresolved. The ends were cut back, 0 bases at V and 4 bases at J, with 13 bases in the middle. The germline V gene has CDR1 LGHNA and CDR2 YSLEER. The CDR3 covers 15 residues. The CDR3 protein is CASSQDLYLWYEQYF. In DNA form, the CDR3 reads TGCGCCAGCAGCCAAGATCTTTACCTGTGGTACGAGCAGTACTTC.

This sequence joins TRBV7-2 and TRBJ2-7, with unresolved D. There are 12 residues in the CDR3. Trimming removed 5 bases from V and 4 bases from J, with 9 bases in between. The germline CDR1 and CDR2 sequences are SGHTA and FQGNSA. CDR3 protein: CASSLLGYEQYV. For the CDR3, the DNA is TGTGCCAGCAGCCTCCTAGGGTACGAGCAGTACGTC.

By share, this clonotype ranks as medium-sized. The rearrangement uses TRBV7-8 and TRBJ1-1, with D hard to call. Looked up from germline, CDR1 is SGHVS and CDR2 is FQNEAQ. V lost 1 base and J lost 6, with 6 bases in between. The CDR3 totals 12 residues. CDR3 in amino acids: CASSLGTPEAFF. DNA for the CDR3: TGTGCCAGCAGCTTAGGTACCCCTGAAGCTTTCTTT.

This clonotype is labeled medium-sized. This sequence joins TRBV3-1 and TRBJ2-3, with unresolved D. CDR3 length: 16 amino acids. The germline V gene has CDR1 LGHDT and CDR2 YNNKEL (reference sequence). With 3 bases removed from V and 0 bases from J, the gap between germline ends came to 13 bases. The CDR3 is CASSQASIMSTDTQYF. In DNA form, the CDR3 reads TGTGCCAGCAGCCAGGCGAGCATAATGAGCACAGATACGCAGTATTTT.

The V call is TRBV6-1, the J call TRBJ2-7; D possibly corresponds to TRBD2 (6 bases). V was pared by 7 bases and J by 3 bases, with 19 bases between. Germline V gene data show CDR1 as MNHNS and CDR2 as SASEGT. This CDR3 comprises 15 residues. CDR3: CASTVGRGYDYEQYV. CDR3 nucleotide sequence: TGTGCCAGCACCGTTGGACGGGGGTACGACTACGAGCAGTACGTC.

In this sample, this clonotype turned up a few times. The CDR3 protein is CASSQTESYEQYF. CDR3 DNA sequence: TGCGCCAGCAGCCAGACAGAGTCCTACGAGCAGTACTTC. The chain combines TRBV5-1 with TRBJ2-7; D may be TRBD1 (5 bases). This CDR3 is 13 amino acids long. V gave up 4 bases and J gave up 1 base, with 9 bases separating them. Germline values: CDR1 SGHRS, CDR2 YFSETQ.

In its sample, this clonotype is medium-sized (0.01 to 0.1%). V and J are TRBV9 and TRBJ1-1, with D possibly TRBD1 on 6 matching bases. From germline, CDR1 is SGDLS and CDR2 YYNGEE. The ends were cut back, 0 bases at V and 5 bases at J, with 11 bases in the middle. The CDR3 extends over 14 amino acids. The CDR3 region has the DNA TGTGCCAGCAGCGTAGCTACAGGGTTAACTGAAGCTTTCTTT. Encoded protein: CASSVATGLTEAFF.

This clonotype was counted many times. The V call is TRBV5-4, the J call TRBJ2-2; 8 nucleotides align to TRBD1. Germline CDR1 is SGHNT and CDR2 is YYREEE (reference sequence). V lost 1 base, J lost 5 bases, and 4 bases stayed unmatched. The CDR3 contains 15 residues. The CDR3 sequence: CASSLSRGLTGELFF. For the CDR3, the DNA is TGTGCCAGCAGCTTGTCCAGGGGGCTGACCGGGGAGCTGTTTTTT.

By proportion, this clonotype is medium-sized. The J gene is TRBJ2-3, the V gene TRBV4-1; D might be TRBD1 (6 bases). The germline V and J ends were trimmed by 0 bases and 0 bases, with 7 bases remaining between them. The CDR3 consists of 15 residues. Per germline, CDR1 MGHRA and CDR2 YSYEKL. For the CDR3, the DNA is TGCGCCAGCAGCCAAGAACAGGGTAGCACAGATACGCAGTATTTT. It specifies CASSQEQGSTDTQYF.

This CDR3 is CATSGLIREGTDTQYF. The DNA for the CDR3 is TGTGCCACCAGTGGTCTAATCCGAGAGGGAACAGATACGCAGTATTTT. This sequence joins TRBV24-1 and TRBJ2-3; D possibly corresponds to TRBD2 (5 bases). V lost 5 bases and J 3 bases, leaving 17 bases between the germline ends. Germline CDR1 reads KGHDR; CDR2 reads SFDVKD. The CDR3 is made up of 16 amino acids.

By sample fraction, this clonotype is medium-sized. V gene TRBV20-1 combines with J gene TRBJ2-7; TRBD2 agrees at 12 bases. J was trimmed by 0 bases and V by 5 bases; bases with no gene match: 2. The CDR3 extends over 14 amino acids. CDR1 and CDR2 (germline): DFQATT, SNEGSKA (reference sequence). CDR3: CSAGLAGSSYEQYV. CDR3 in DNA: TGCAGTGCTGGACTAGCGGGAAGCTCCTACGAGCAGTACGTC.

This clonotype is deemed medium-sized. V and J are TRBV5-1 and TRBJ2-1; 10 nucleotides align to TRBD2. Germline trimming cut 2 bases from V and 7 bases from J; bases unmatched to any gene: 6. Germline values: CDR1 SGHRS, CDR2 YFSETQ. The length of the CDR3 is 15 residues. This CDR3 reads CASSLERGGQNEQFF. Here the CDR3 DNA reads TGCGCCAGCAGCTTAGAGCGGGGGGGCCAGAATGAGCAGTTCTTC.

The CDR3 DNA reads TGCGCCAGCAGCTCACAAGGCCCTAGGACAGATACGCAGTATTTT. Translated: CASSSQGPRTDTQYF. The V call is TRBV5-1, the J call TRBJ2-3; the D is unclear. Germline values: CDR1 SGHRS, CDR2 YFSETQ. Trimming took off 3 bases at V and 3 bases at J, with 14 bases between the two ends. This CDR3 is built from 15 residues.

This clonotype is labeled as medium-sized (0.01 to 0.1%). This chain connects TRBV6-2 or TRBV6-3 to TRBJ1-1, with D uncertain. V was cut by 6 bases and J by 2 bases, with 13 bases left in between. CDR1 is MNHEY and CDR2 is SVGEGT in the germline V gene. The CDR3 extends over 14 amino acids. The CDR3: CASSKRAVNTEAFF. CDR3 bases: TGTGCCAGCAGCAAGCGAGCTGTTAACACTGAAGCTTTCTTT.

In this sample, this clonotype is medium-sized. The CDR3 loop is CASRPGYEQYF. The CDR3, as DNA: TGTGCCAGCAGACCGGGGTACGAGCAGTACTTC. The chain links TRBV2 to TRBJ2-7, with TRBD2 as a possible D gene (5 bases). Looked up from germline, CDR1 is SNHLY and CDR2 is FYNNEI. CDR3 size: 11 residues. With 6 bases removed from V and 4 bases from J, the gap between germline ends came to 7 bases.

By sample fraction, this clonotype is medium-sized. V gene TRBV2 combines with J gene TRBJ2-6; 12 bases fit TRBD1. Unmatched junction bases numbered 9, after V lost 4 bases and J lost 2 bases. The CDR3 sequence is 19 residues long. Germline lookup yields CDR1 SNHLY and CDR2 FYNNEI. The CDR3 DNA sequence: TGTGCCAGCAGTGCCCTAGGGACAGGGGGCGCCCCTGGGGCCAACGTCCTGACTTTC. Protein sequence: CASSALGTGGAPGANVLTF.

V usage is TRBV14 and J usage is TRBJ1-1, with D tentatively TRBD1 (6 bases). The CDR3 length is 16 residues. The germline CDR1 and CDR2 sequences are SGHDN and FVKESK. The V end lost 2 bases, the J end lost 8 bases, and 21 bases lay between the germline ends. The CDR3 is CASSQKGPRLRGEAFF. The CDR3 bases are TGTGCCAGCAGCCAAAAGGGCCCAAGACTTAGGGGGGAAGCTTTCTTT.

By share, this clonotype ranks as medium-sized (0.01 to 0.1%). This chain joins TRBV7-8 and TRBJ2-5; tentatively, D is TRBD2 (6 bases). The V gene's germline CDR1 is SGHVS and CDR2 FQNEAQ. This CDR3 region has 15 residues. Trimming cost V 0 bases and J 7 bases, with 15 bases left between them. Here the CDR3 reads CASSLAGGSWGTQYF. The CDR3 bases are TGTGCCAGCAGCTTAGCGGGGGGATCTTGGGGGACCCAGTACTTC.

This clonotype was found once. The J gene is TRBJ2-7, the V gene TRBV7-9; D ambiguous. This CDR3 region has 11 residues. Germline V CDR1 and CDR2: SEHNR, FQNEAQ (reference sequence). V lost 7 bases and J 3 bases, leaving 7 bases between the germline ends. The CDR3 nucleotides are TGTGCCAGCACGACCAGCTACGAGCAGTACTTC. This codes for CASTTSYEQYF.

The chain has TRBV4-2 and TRBJ2-6, with TRBD2 matching over 11 bases. Trimming took 5 bases from V and 0 from J; bases not matched to a gene: 3. The length of the CDR3 is 17 residues. CDR1 and CDR2 (germline): LGHNA, YNFKEQ. CDR3 sequence reads: CASSSSGGASGANVLTF. CDR3 coding DNA: TGTGCCAGCAGCAGTAGCGGGGGGGCCTCTGGGGCCAACGTCCTGACTTTC.

Within the sample, this clonotype is medium-sized (0.01 to 0.1%). The chain joins TRBV20-1 to TRBJ2-1, with a weak D call TRBD2 (5 bases). Trimming pared 0 bases from V and 7 bases from J, leaving 13 bases between. In germline, CDR1 is DFQATT, CDR2 SNEGSKA (reference sequence). The CDR3 is made up of 14 amino acids. CDR3 amino acids: CSARDGGPTNEQFF. The CDR3 DNA sequence: TGCAGTGCTAGAGATGGCGGGCCCACGAATGAGCAGTTCTTC.

The chain recombines TRBV7-2 with TRBJ2-5, with D possibly matching TRBD2 (6 bases). Germline V CDR1 and CDR2: SGHTA, FQGNSA. The CDR3 sequence is 17 residues long. Between the trimmed V and J ends, which lost 2 bases and 2 bases, there was a span of 18 bases. CDR3 loop: CASSLRVGGNPQETQYF. The CDR3 nucleotides read TGTGCCAGCAGCTTAAGGGTGGGAGGAAACCCTCAAGAGACCCAGTACTTC.

By proportion, this clonotype is medium-sized. J is TRBJ2-1 and V is TRBV7-2; 11 bases are shared with TRBD2. V gave up 5 bases and J gave up 7 bases; unmatched junction bases: 7. CDR1 is SGHTA, CDR2 FQGNSA, per germline. The CDR3 contains 15 residues. The CDR3 region is CASSQTSGAANEQFF. The CDR3 DNA follows: TGTGCCAGCAGCCAGACTAGCGGGGCTGCTAATGAGCAGTTCTTC.

This clonotype occurred many times. The V call is TRBV6-2 or TRBV6-3, the J call TRBJ1-2; 9 nucleotides match TRBD1. The CDR3 consists of 15 residues. V was clipped by 6 bases and J by 2 bases; unmatched bases: 7. Germline CDR1 and CDR2: MNHEY and SVGEGT. This chain's CDR3 is CASSYGQGRNYGYTF. CDR3 DNA sequence: TGTGCCAGCAGCTACGGACAGGGGAGGAACTATGGCTACACCTTC.

The chain has TRBV10-1 and TRBJ2-3; D may be TRBD2 (7 bases). This CDR3 has 15 amino acids. CDR1 is WNHNN, CDR2 SYGVQD, per germline (reference sequence). Between the trimmed V and J ends, which lost 6 bases and 2 bases, there was a span of 15 bases. Written as DNA, the CDR3 is TGCGCCAGCAGGCCACAGGGAGGGGACACAGATACGCAGTATTTT. The encoded protein is CASRPQGGDTDTQYF.

By sample fraction, this clonotype is medium-sized (0.01 to 0.1%). The V and J genes are TRBV5-4 and TRBJ2-4; 8 bases map to TRBD1. Per germline, CDR1 SGHNT and CDR2 YYREEE (reference sequence). The CDR3 contains 17 residues. V shed 0 bases and J 0 bases; nucleotides not matched to a gene: 5. CDR3 in amino acids: CASSLAGTGLAKNIQYF. The CDR3 bases are TGTGCCAGCAGCTTGGCCGGGACAGGATTAGCCAAAAACATTCAGTACTTC.